This passage covers 21 T cell receptor beta chains from one sample sequenced in a study of T-cell reconstitution after alpha-beta-depleted transplantation in children. Using unique molecular identifiers, the investigators prepared the TCRbeta library. TCRdb re-called the PCR reads through MiXCR, storing one row per CDR3 protein. The table has roughly 420,000 distinct CDR3 sequences, around 16% seen once; the top ten hold 25% to 35%. Source: PBMCs, mostly from graft donor cells, taken 360 days after TCRalphabeta/CD19-depleted stem cell transplant. The receptors were gathered from a boy in the first two years of life who had a stem cell transplant for Wiskott-Aldrich syndrome, so the T cells may come from the graft donor.

This clonotype was seen many times. The gene calls are TRBV4-3 and TRBJ2-3; D ambiguous. The germline CDR1 and CDR2 sequences are LGHNA and YSLEER. The CDR3 spans 13 residues. Trimming shortened V by 1 base and J by 7 bases, and 9 bases separated the two germline ends. The CDR3 DNA reads as TGCGCCAGCAGCCAAGGACGCAGTAATACGCAGTATTTT. This sequence encodes CASSQGRSNTQYF.

The rearrangement joins TRBV5-1 to TRBJ2-2, with 12 nucleotides matching TRBD2. The V and J ends lost 2 bases and 6 bases, in that order; junction bases with no gene match: 8. This CDR3 has 17 amino acids. The germline V gene has CDR1 SGHRS and CDR2 YFSETQ. The CDR3 is CASSFTWTSGEPGELFF. Here the CDR3 DNA reads TGCGCCAGCAGCTTCACCTGGACTAGCGGGGAACCCGGGGAGCTGTTTTTT.

This chain links TRBV5-1 with TRBJ1-6; D not resolved. Trimming left V 0 bases short and J 6 bases short, with 10 bases between. CDR1 SGHRS and CDR2 YFSETQ come from the germline V gene. CDR3 length: 15 residues. The CDR3 reads CASSLAGRGNSPLHF. CDR3 in DNA: TGCGCCAGCAGCTTGGCCGGGCGGGGTAATTCACCCCTCCACTTT. The full variable domain, its missing parts supplied by reference TRBV5-1 and TRBJ1-6, is KAGVTQTPRYLIKTRGQQVTLSCSPISGHRSVSWYQQTPGQGLQFLFEYFSETQRNKGNFPGRFSGRQFSNSRSEMNVSTLELGDSALYLCASSLAGRGNSPLHFGNGTRLTVT.

This clonotype was found a few times. The CDR3 spells CASSDAGVETQYF. In DNA form, the CDR3 reads TGTGCCAGCAGTGATGCAGGGGTAGAGACCCAGTACTTC. The rearrangement uses TRBV25-1 and TRBJ2-5; TRBD1 might be the D (6 bases). The length of the CDR3 is 13 residues. The germline V gene has CDR1 MGHDK and CDR2 SYGVNS. Trimming took off 3 bases at V and 4 bases at J, with 9 bases between the two ends.

In its sample, this clonotype was seen a few times. This chain uses TRBV5-1 with TRBJ2-1, with D possibly TRBD2 on 5 matching bases. The V gene's germline CDR1 is SGHRS and CDR2 YFSETQ. The CDR3 consists of 14 residues. The CDR3 protein is CASQLEVSYNEQFF. The CDR3 coding sequence is TGCGCAAGCCAACTAGAAGTTTCCTACAATGAGCAGTTCTTC.

This clonotype occurred a few times. The rearrangement uses TRBV5-1 and TRBJ1-1, with D perhaps TRBD1 (5 bases). The V gene lost 0 bases and the J gene lost 5 bases, with 11 bases spanning the gap. CDR1 and CDR2 (germline): SGHRS, YFSETQ. The CDR3 has 14 amino acids. In nucleotides, the CDR3 is TGCGCCAGCAGCTTGGCGCAGGGCGGGACTGAAGCTTTCTTT. This codes for CASSLAQGGTEAFF.

The V and J genes are TRBV18 and TRBJ2-2; TRBD1 or TRBD2 may be the D gene (5 bases each). CDR3 size: 14 residues. V lost 8 bases, J lost 0 bases, and 10 bases lay in between. Germline lookup yields CDR1 KGHSH and CDR2 LQKENI. The CDR3 protein is CASTGLPNTGELFF. In nucleotides, the CDR3 is TGTGCCAGCACGGGGCTCCCGAACACCGGGGAGCTGTTTTTT.

This clonotype was observed at least ten times. This chain uses TRBV12-3 or TRBV12-4 with TRBJ2-3; the match to TRBD2 covers 11 bases. There are 16 residues in the CDR3. Germline trimming cut 7 bases from V and 0 bases from J; bases unmatched to any gene: 6. In nucleotides, the CDR3 is TGTGCCAGCACCTTGGGACTAGCGGTTAGCACAGATACGCAGTATTTT. This translates into CASTLGLAVSTDTQYF.

This clonotype was seen more than once but under ten times. V and J are TRBV30 and TRBJ2-7, with 15 bases lining up with TRBD2. J lost 5 bases, V lost 2 bases, and 7 bases had no gene match. Germline V gene sequence: CDR1 GTSNPN, CDR2 SVGIG (reference sequence). This CDR3 region has 16 residues. CDR3 loop: CAWSLRTSGRANEQYF. In DNA, the CDR3 is TGTGCCTGGAGTCTCCGGACTAGCGGGAGGGCCAACGAGCAGTACTTC.

This clonotype was recorded a few times. This chain joins TRBV3-1 and TRBJ2-1; 11 bases fit TRBD2. CDR3 length equals 14 residues. Germline CDR1 LGHDT, CDR2 YNNKEL (reference sequence). Trimming cost V 7 bases and J 13 bases; bases outside gene matches: 12. The CDR3 protein is CASTPTLAGEKQFF. The DNA for the CDR3 is TGTGCCAGCACCCCTACACTAGCGGGAGAGAAACAGTTCTTC.

CDR3 bases: TGTGCCAGCATCATTGTCAGCGAGCAGTACTTC. Amino acids: CASIIVSEQYF. The rearrangement joins TRBV2 to TRBJ2-7; D call uncertain. The V and J ends lost 7 bases and 6 bases respectively, with 10 bases between them. This CDR3 region has 11 residues. CDR1 is SNHLY and CDR2 is FYNNEI in the germline V gene.

DNA for the CDR3: TGTGCCAGCATTCGGGCAGGGAACAATGAGCAGTTCTTC. This translates into CASIRAGNNEQFF. The chain links TRBV2 to TRBJ2-1, with D perhaps TRBD1 (5 bases). Germline V gene sequence: CDR1 SNHLY, CDR2 FYNNEI. CDR3 size: 13 residues. Trimming stripped 7 bases from V and 5 bases from J, with 12 bases between.

The V and J genes are TRBV5-1 and TRBJ2-5, with D perhaps matching TRBD2 (6 bases). This CDR3 is built from 14 residues. The germline CDR1 and CDR2 sequences are SGHRS and YFSETQ. Trimming shortened V by 7 bases and J by 5 bases, and 18 bases separated the two germline ends. The CDR3 bases are TGCGCCAGCCGTAGGGAGCTAGCGTGGGAGACCCAGTACTTC. Translation gives CASRRELAWETQYF. The full variable domain, with the rest looked up from reference TRBV5-1 and TRBJ2-5, is KAGVTQTPRYLIKTRGQQVTLSCSPISGHRSVSWYQQTPGQGLQFLFEYFSETQRNKGNFPGRFSGRQFSNSRSEMNVSTLELGDSALYLCASRRELAWETQYFGPGTRLLVL.

V is TRBV6-6 and J is TRBJ2-2; D unclear. Germline V gene lookup returns CDR1 MNHNY and CDR2 SVGAGI (reference sequence). The CDR3 runs 13 residues. V dropped 3 bases and J dropped 5 bases, with 7 bases sitting between them. The CDR3 here is CASSYKGTGELFF. The DNA for the CDR3 is TGTGCCAGCAGTTATAAGGGTACCGGGGAGCTGTTTTTT.

The chain has TRBV12-3 or TRBV12-4 and TRBJ2-5; 11 bases match TRBD2. The CDR3 extends over 16 amino acids. V lost 2 bases and J lost 3; bases outside the gene matches: 5. CDR3 nucleotides: TGTGCCAGCAGTTTAAGACTAGCGGGGTGGGAAGAGACCCAGTACTTC. Protein product: CASSLRLAGWEETQYF.

This clonotype was picked up a small number of times. V is TRBV27 and J is TRBJ1-5; TRBD1 is a possible D gene (5 bases). This CDR3 has 16 amino acids. Germline CDR1 reads MNHEY; CDR2 reads SMNVEV (reference sequence). With 4 bases removed from V and 2 bases from J, the gap between germline ends came to 15 bases. The CDR3 reads CASSSSRAAGNQPQHF. The CDR3, as DNA: TGTGCCAGCAGTTCCTCCAGGGCCGCCGGCAATCAGCCCCAGCATTTT.

The chain has TRBV7-9 and TRBJ2-3, with 8 bases that match TRBD2. The CDR3 consists of 15 residues. CDR1 and CDR2 from the germline V gene are SEHNR and FQNEAQ (reference sequence). With V trimmed by 7 bases and J by 3 bases, 9 bases remained unmatched. The CDR3 here is CASTDLQRGTDTQYF. In nucleotides, the CDR3 is TGTGCCAGCACTGACCTCCAGCGGGGGACAGATACGCAGTATTTT.

The rearrangement links TRBV7-9 to TRBJ1-4; D may be TRBD1 (5 bases). This CDR3 contains 17 residues. Germline CDR1 SEHNR, CDR2 FQNEAQ (reference sequence). The V end was cut by 3 bases, the J end by 7 bases, with 21 bases between. This chain's CDR3 is CASSFKGSRDSSEKLFF. The DNA of the CDR3 is TGTGCCAGCAGCTTTAAAGGATCTCGAGACAGCTCTGAAAAACTGTTTTTT.

This clonotype was counted between two and nine times. The chain carries TRBV6-1 and TRBJ2-7; 11 bases are shared with TRBD2. The length of the CDR3 is 15 residues. CDR1 and CDR2 (germline): MNHNS, SASEGT. J was trimmed by 5 bases and V by 6 bases; bases with no gene match: 9. The CDR3 sequence is CASRKLAGVIHEQYF. The CDR3 DNA reads as TGTGCCAGCAGAAAACTAGCGGGAGTGATTCACGAGCAGTACTTC.

The genes are TRBV3-1 and TRBJ2-1; TRBD1 matches at 7 bases. Germline assignment: CDR1 LGHDT and CDR2 YNNKEL (reference sequence). The trim removed 0 bases at V and 5 bases at J, leaving 22 bases unmatched. The CDR3 runs to 21 residues. The CDR3 DNA reads TGTGCCAGCAGCCAAGAGGGCCCAGGTTCTTCCTGGGGACAGCGCGACAATGAGCAGTTCTTC. Amino acid sequence: CASSQEGPGSSWGQRDNEQFF.

By frequency in the sample, this clonotype is medium-sized. V is TRBV12-3 or TRBV12-4 and J is TRBJ2-5; 8 bases map to TRBD1. CDR3 length: 14 residues. The J segment lost 3 bases and the V segment lost 6 bases, leaving 6 bases of the junction unmatched. CDR3 nucleotide sequence: TGTGCCAGCAGCCGCCGGGACAGGAAAGAGACCCAGTACTTC. It translates to CASSRRDRKETQYF.